The 20 T cell receptor beta chains listed next were all sequenced from one sample in a study of brain metastases from non-small cell lung cancer. Measured with immunoSEQ multiplex PCR; TCRdb has only the in-frame clones, and not every one. The table lists about 2,800 clones, roughly 82% of them singletons, with about 18% in the top ten. The sequenced sample consisted of primary lung tumor tissue. The receptors stem from a donor aged 40 or over with non-small cell lung cancer.

This rearrangement joins TRBV24-1 to TRBJ2-1; TRBD2 agrees at 9 bases. V was pared by 9 bases and J by 5 bases, with 7 bases of the junction left unmatched. Germline assignment: CDR1 KGHDR and CDR2 SFDVKD. The CDR3 runs to 14 residues. The CDR3 region has the DNA TGTGCCACCGGGGCTAGCGGGACGAACAATGAGCAGTTCTTC. This codes for CATGASGTNNEQFF.

V and J are TRBV7-6 and TRBJ2-5; tentatively, D is TRBD2 (6 bases). Germline CDR1 and CDR2: SGHVS and FNYEAQ. The CDR3 contains 18 residues. Trimming pared 2 bases from V and 0 bases from J, leaving 19 bases between. The CDR3 DNA reads as TGTGCCAGCAGCTTAAAGGGAGGTAGCTGGGATAACCAAGAGACCCAGTACTTC. Encoded protein: CASSLKGGSWDNQETQYF.

The gene calls are TRBV5-4 and TRBJ2-3, with 8 positions matching TRBD1. V trimming: 4 bases; J trimming: 3 bases; junction bases outside the gene matches: 4. This CDR3 contains 14 residues. Germline V gene lookup returns CDR1 SGHNT and CDR2 YYREEE (reference sequence). CDR3 loop: CASSTGQGTDTQYF. DNA of the CDR3: TGTGCCAGCAGCACCGGACAGGGAACAGATACGCAGTATTTT.

This clone was counted a few times. This chain connects TRBV15 to TRBJ2-1, with D possibly TRBD2 on 7 matching bases. The CDR3 consists of 16 residues. From germline, CDR1 is LNHNV and CDR2 YYDKDF (reference sequence). The V and J ends lost 0 bases and 6 bases respectively, with 15 bases between them. This chain's CDR3 is CATSREPRGAGNEQFF. The CDR3, as DNA: TGTGCCACCAGCAGAGAACCCCGGGGGGCGGGCAATGAGCAGTTCTTC.

This chain uses TRBV11-1 with TRBJ2-1; D is possibly TRBD1 (6 bases). The CDR3 is made up of 14 amino acids. CDR1 is SGHAT and CDR2 is FQDESV in the germline V gene (reference sequence). The V end was cut by 1 base, the J end by 9 bases, with 13 bases between. The CDR3: CASSLEGTRPEQFF. The CDR3, as DNA: TGTGCCAGCAGCTTAGAGGGGACAAGACCTGAGCAGTTCTTC. Combining the CDR3 with reference TRBV11-1 and TRBJ2-1 gives the whole variable domain EAEVAQSPRYKITEKSQAVAFWCDPISGHATLYWYRQILGQGPELLVQFQDESVVDDSQLPKDRFSAERLKGVDSTLKIQPAELGDSAMYLCASSLEGTRPEQFFGPGTRLTVL.

The V gene is TRBV5-6, the J gene TRBJ2-7; D call uncertain. CDR1 SGHDT and CDR2 YYEEEE come from the germline V gene. The CDR3 is 14 amino acids. V gave up 0 bases and J gave up 10 bases, with 17 bases separating them. CDR3 residues: CASSLAALRRVQYF. CDR3 DNA sequence: TGTGCCAGCAGCTTGGCGGCGCTCCGACGGGTACAGTACTTC.

This clone was seen once. The chain couples TRBV29-1 to TRBJ2-1, with 9 bases aligning to TRBD2. This CDR3 spans 14 amino acids. Germline CDR1 SQVTM, CDR2 ANQGSEA. Trimming removed 4 bases from V and 5 bases from J; junction bases left unmatched: 6. CDR3 sequence reads: CSVGAASGNNEQFF. The CDR3 DNA follows: TGCAGCGTTGGAGCGGCTAGCGGGAACAATGAGCAGTTCTTC.

The chain couples TRBV3-1 (or the pseudogene TRBV3-2) to TRBJ2-2, with D perhaps given as TRBD1 or TRBD2 (5 bases each). CDR1 and CDR2 from the germline V gene are LGHDT and YNNKEL (reference sequence). The CDR3 loop spans 16 amino acids. Trimming took off 6 bases at V and 5 bases at J, with 19 bases between the two ends. The CDR3 region has the DNA TGTGCCAGCAGTCTCGGACCGGGGCGAGGGACCGGGGAGCTGTTTTTT. Its translation: CASSLGPGRGTGELFF.

The chain has TRBV7-6 and TRBJ1-1; 10 positions match TRBD1. This CDR3 spans 17 amino acids. J was trimmed by 6 bases and V by 3 bases; bases with no gene match: 13. Germline V gene sequence: CDR1 SGHVS, CDR2 FNYEAQ. In DNA form, the CDR3 reads TGTGCCAGCAGCTTTCGACAGGGGGCAGGGGGAATGGCTGAAGCTTTCTTT. Encoded protein: CASSFRQGAGGMAEAFF.

J is TRBJ2-7 and V is TRBV6-5; 15 bases line up with TRBD2. Per the germline V gene, CDR1 is MNHEY and CDR2 is SVGAGI. This CDR3 region has 14 residues. V shed 5 bases, J shed 5 bases, and the junction held 1 base outside the gene matches. This chain's CDR3 is CASSRTSGRDEQYF. CDR3 DNA: TGTGCCAGCAGTCGGACTAGCGGGAGGGACGAGCAGTACTTC.

This rearrangement joins TRBV29-1 to TRBJ1-1, with a possible D match to TRBD1 (6 bases). This CDR3 has 14 residues. Trimming took 3 bases from V and 11 from J, leaving 22 bases between them. Germline lookup yields CDR1 SQVTM and CDR2 ANQGSEA. CDR3 loop: CSVDFVLTGSGAFF. The CDR3 nucleotides read TGCAGCGTTGATTTTGTTTTAACAGGGTCAGGTGCTTTCTTT.

The chain employs TRBV29-1 and TRBJ1-2; a possible D gene is TRBD1 (5 bases). The CDR3 sequence is 14 residues long. Trimming removed 5 bases from V and 3 bases from J, with 16 bases in between. CDR1 is SQVTM, CDR2 ANQGSEA, per germline. CDR3 loop: CSVSSPGTHYGYTF. The CDR3 DNA reads TGCAGCGTTTCCTCTCCCGGGACCCACTATGGCTACACCTTC. Variable domain in full (rest from reference TRBV29-1 and TRBJ1-2): SAVISQKPSRDICQRGTSLTIQCQVDSQVTMMFWYRQQPGQSLTLIATANQGSEATYESGFVIDKFPISRPNLTFSTLTVSNMSPEDSSIYLCSVSSPGTHYGYTFGSGTRLTVV.

The chain couples TRBV6-2 or TRBV6-3 to TRBJ2-5, with 10 positions matching TRBD2. The CDR3 loop spans 18 amino acids. V shed 2 bases and J 2 bases; nucleotides not matched to a gene: 11. CDR1 MNHEY and CDR2 SVGEGT come from the germline V gene. CDR3 bases: TGTGCCAGCAGTTACCAGGCTAGCGGGAGTTGGGGTCAAGAGACCCAGTACTTC. It specifies CASSYQASGSWGQETQYF.

The CDR3 coding sequence is TGTGCCAGCAGCTTGGTGGGGCTTCGGAATGAGCAGTTCTTC. Translated: CASSLVGLRNEQFF. This chain links TRBV5-5 with TRBJ2-1, with TRBD1 as a possible D gene (5 bases). CDR3 size: 14 residues. Germline CDR1 SGHKS, CDR2 YYEKEE (reference sequence). The V end was cut by 0 bases, the J end by 7 bases, with 11 bases between. The full variable domain, completed using reference TRBV5-5 and TRBJ2-1, is DAGVTQSPTHLIKTRGQQVTLRCSPISGHKSVSWYQQVLGQGPQFIFQYYEKEERGRGNFPDRFSARQFPNYSSELNVNALLLGDSALYLCASSLVGLRNEQFFGPGTRLTVL.

This clone was seen once. Additional DNA sequences in this sample encode the identical CDR3. The chain links TRBV9 to TRBJ1-2, with D unresolved. The V end was cut by 4 bases, the J end by 3 bases, with 19 bases between. The CDR3 covers 16 residues. The V gene's germline CDR1 is SGDLS and CDR2 YYNGEE. The CDR3 DNA sequence: TGTGCCAGCAGCCCCTCTTCCGGTCGAACGTACTATGGCTACACCTTC. It encodes CASSPSSGRTYYGYTF.

Worth noting for this clone: Within the sample, other DNA sequences also encode this same CDR3. The rearrangement links TRBV30 to TRBJ2-7; possible D gene TRBD1, 5 bases. CDR1 is GTSNPN and CDR2 is SVGIG in the germline V gene (reference sequence). The V and J ends lost 3 bases and 1 base respectively, with 13 bases between them. The CDR3 length is 14 residues. The CDR3 sequence: CAWSPDSGSYEQYF. In DNA, the CDR3 is TGTGCCTGGAGCCCTGACAGTGGGTCCTACGAGCAGTACTTC.

This clone was counted a single time. V and J are TRBV24-1 and TRBJ2-2; 8 bases are a match to TRBD1. After removal of 3 bases from V and 5 bases from J, the junction contained 4 bases not matched to a gene. Germline V gene lookup returns CDR1 KGHDR and CDR2 SFDVKD. The length of the CDR3 is 15 residues. The CDR3 is CATSDGRTGTGELFF. In DNA, the CDR3 is TGTGCCACCAGTGATGGCCGGACAGGGACCGGGGAGCTGTTTTTT.

The chain couples TRBV4-1 to TRBJ1-1; possibly TRBD1 for D (5 bases). This CDR3 region has 15 residues. The germline V gene encodes CDR1 MGHRA and CDR2 YSYEKL. With 1 base removed from V and 5 bases from J, the gap between germline ends came to 14 bases. DNA of the CDR3: TGCGCCAGCAGCCAAGTCGGGGGTTCGAGGACTGAAGCTTTCTTT. It translates to CASSQVGGSRTEAFF.

This chain links TRBV10-2 with TRBJ1-5, with unresolved D. There are 14 residues in the CDR3. Per the germline V gene, CDR1 is WSHSY and CDR2 is SAAADI. V lost 0 bases and J 6 bases, leaving 9 bases between the germline ends. Here the CDR3 DNA reads TGCGCCAGCAGTGAGTCGGGAGCGGGTCAGCCCCAGCATTTT. Translating it yields CASSESGAGQPQHF.

The chain is built from TRBV5-6 and TRBJ1-2; D ambiguous. Deletions cut 2 bases from V and 8 bases from J, with 7 bases between. Germline-derived CDR1 and CDR2 are SGHDT and YYEEEE. The CDR3 is 11 residues long. The CDR3 is CASSLEGGYTF. CDR3 sequence (DNA): TGTGCCAGCAGCTTAGAGGGCGGCTACACCTTC.